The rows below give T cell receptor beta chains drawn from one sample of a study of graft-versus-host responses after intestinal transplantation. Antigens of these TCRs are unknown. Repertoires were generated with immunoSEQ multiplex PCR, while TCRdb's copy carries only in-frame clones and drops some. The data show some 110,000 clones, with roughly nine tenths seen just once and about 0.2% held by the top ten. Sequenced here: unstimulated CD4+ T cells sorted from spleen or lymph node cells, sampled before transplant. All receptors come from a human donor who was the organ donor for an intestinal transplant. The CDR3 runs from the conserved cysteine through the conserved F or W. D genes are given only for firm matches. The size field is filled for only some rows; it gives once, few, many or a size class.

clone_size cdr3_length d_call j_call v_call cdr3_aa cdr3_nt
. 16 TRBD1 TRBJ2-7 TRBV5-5 CASSLDRDRVAYEQYF TGTGCCAGCAGCTTGGACCGGGACAGGGTAGCCTACGAGCAGTACTTC
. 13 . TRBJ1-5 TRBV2 CASKGVPHQPQHF TGTGCCAGCAAAGGCGTCCCCCATCAGCCCCAGCATTTT
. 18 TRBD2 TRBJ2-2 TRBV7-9 CASSLAMRLAANTGELFF TGTGCCAGCAGCTTAGCGATGAGACTAGCGGCGAACACCGGGGAGCTGTTTTTT
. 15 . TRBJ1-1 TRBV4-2 CASSPPAGLNTEAFF TGTGCCAGCAGCCCTCCCGCGGGTTTGAACACTGAAGCTTTCTTT
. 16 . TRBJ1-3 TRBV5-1 CASSVDDSGVGSTIYF TGCGCCAGCAGCGTAGACGACAGTGGGGTCGGAAGCACCATATATTTT
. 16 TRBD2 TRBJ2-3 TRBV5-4 CASSLFLAGSTDTQYF TGTGCCAGCAGCTTGTTCCTAGCGGGAAGCACAGATACGCAGTATTTT
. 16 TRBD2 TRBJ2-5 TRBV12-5 CASGLVAGGPGETQYF TGTGCTAGTGGTTTGGTGGCGGGAGGGCCGGGGGAGACCCAGTACTTC
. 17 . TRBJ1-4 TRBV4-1 CASSQASYYSQGEKLFF TGCGCCAGCAGCCAAGCTTCATACTATTCACAGGGAGAAAAACTGTTTTTT
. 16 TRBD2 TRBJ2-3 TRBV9 CASSADIAGSTDTQYF TGTGCCAGCAGCGCAGATATAGCGGGTTCAACAGATACGCAGTATTTT
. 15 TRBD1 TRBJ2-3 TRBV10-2 CASGGQGPPTDTQYF TGCGCCAGCGGGGGACAGGGCCCTCCCACAGATACGCAGTATTTT
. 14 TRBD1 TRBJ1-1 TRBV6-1 CASRLGQQGTEAFF TGTGCCAGCAGGCTGGGACAGCAGGGAACTGAAGCTTTCTTT
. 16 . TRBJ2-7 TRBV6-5 CASSSPRTDHWDEQYF TGTGCCAGCAGTTCGCCTCGGACGGACCATTGGGACGAGCAGTACTTC
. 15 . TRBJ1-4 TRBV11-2 CASSLGPALREKLFF TGTGCCAGCAGCTTAGGCCCAGCTCTAAGAGAAAAACTGTTTTTT
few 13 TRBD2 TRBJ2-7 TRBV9 CASGAGGIYEQYF TGTGCCAGCGGGGCGGGGGGTATCTACGAGCAGTACTTC
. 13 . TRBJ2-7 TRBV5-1 CASRLGITYEQYF TGCGCCAGCAGACTGGGCATAACCTACGAGCAGTACTTC
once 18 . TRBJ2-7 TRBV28 CASSSPISVRESSYEQYF TGTGCCAGCAGTTCCCCTATTAGCGTACGGGAGTCTTCCTACGAGCAGTACTTC
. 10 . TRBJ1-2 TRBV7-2 CGVGNYGYTF TGTGGAGTTGGGAACTATGGCTACACCTTC
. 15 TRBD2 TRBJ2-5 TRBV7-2 CASSRPGTTIKTQYF TGTGCCAGCAGCCGGCCAGGGACTACCATAAAGACCCAGTACTTC
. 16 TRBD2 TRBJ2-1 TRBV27 CASSFGLAGGLGEQFF TGTGCCAGCAGTTTTGGACTAGCGGGAGGGTTGGGTGAGCAGTTCTTC
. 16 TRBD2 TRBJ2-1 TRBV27 CASRRLAGMYYNEQFF TGTGCCAGCAGGAGGCTAGCGGGAATGTATTACAATGAGCAGTTCTTC